These 4 T cell receptor beta chains came from one sample sequenced in a study of blood T cells in healthy people across ages. Next came a second PCR, run for about 6 to 12 cycles, which used a sample-barcoded 5' primer along with a J-beta primer mix. TCRdb re-called the 5' RACE reads through MiXCR, storing one row per CDR3 protein. Found here are over 450,000 distinct CDR3 sequences, around 24% of them singletons; the top ten hold 8.7%. The data also belong to a second study, concerning T cells of mothers and their children.

What was sequenced was blood. Every receptor here comes from a boy younger than 18 in good health.

This chain uses TRBV6-4 with TRBJ2-3; TRBD2 might be the D (6 bases). V shed 3 bases and J shed 4 bases, with 11 bases lying between them. The CDR3 spans 14 residues. CDR1 is MRHNA and CDR2 is SNTAGT in the germline V gene. CDR3 nucleotide sequence: TGTGCCAGCAGTGAAAACCGACTAGCAGATACGCAGTATTTT. Its translation is CASSENRLADTQYF.

The table lists this clonotype with a few counts. This rearrangement joins TRBV19 to TRBJ2-4; D might be TRBD1 (5 bases). Germline assignment: CDR1 LNHDA and CDR2 SQIVND (reference sequence). V was cut by 9 bases and J by 1 base, with 19 bases left in between. The CDR3 contains 16 residues. As DNA, the CDR3 is TGTGCCAGCCAACATCTGGCAGGGTTCGCCAAAAACATTCAGTACTTC. This sequence encodes CASQHLAGFAKNIQYF.

The chain employs TRBV5-1 and TRBJ2-7; D could derive from TRBD1 or TRBD2 (5 bases each). This CDR3 is built from 15 residues. With 2 bases removed from V and 2 bases from J, the gap between germline ends came to 14 bases. The germline V gene has CDR1 SGHRS and CDR2 YFSETQ. CDR3 residues: CASSFQGGWAYEQYF. CDR3 sequence (DNA): TGCGCCAGCAGCTTCCAGGGCGGGTGGGCCTACGAGCAGTACTTC.

In its sample, this clonotype was seen a few times. The chain couples TRBV18 to TRBJ2-7, with D uncertain. V was clipped by 6 bases and J by 1 base, with 16 bases between them. The CDR3 runs 15 residues. Germline assignment: CDR1 KGHSH and CDR2 LQKENI. Written as DNA, the CDR3 is TGTGCCAGCTCCCAACAAACGGACGGTTCCTACGAGCAGTACTTC. It translates to CASSQQTDGSYEQYF.